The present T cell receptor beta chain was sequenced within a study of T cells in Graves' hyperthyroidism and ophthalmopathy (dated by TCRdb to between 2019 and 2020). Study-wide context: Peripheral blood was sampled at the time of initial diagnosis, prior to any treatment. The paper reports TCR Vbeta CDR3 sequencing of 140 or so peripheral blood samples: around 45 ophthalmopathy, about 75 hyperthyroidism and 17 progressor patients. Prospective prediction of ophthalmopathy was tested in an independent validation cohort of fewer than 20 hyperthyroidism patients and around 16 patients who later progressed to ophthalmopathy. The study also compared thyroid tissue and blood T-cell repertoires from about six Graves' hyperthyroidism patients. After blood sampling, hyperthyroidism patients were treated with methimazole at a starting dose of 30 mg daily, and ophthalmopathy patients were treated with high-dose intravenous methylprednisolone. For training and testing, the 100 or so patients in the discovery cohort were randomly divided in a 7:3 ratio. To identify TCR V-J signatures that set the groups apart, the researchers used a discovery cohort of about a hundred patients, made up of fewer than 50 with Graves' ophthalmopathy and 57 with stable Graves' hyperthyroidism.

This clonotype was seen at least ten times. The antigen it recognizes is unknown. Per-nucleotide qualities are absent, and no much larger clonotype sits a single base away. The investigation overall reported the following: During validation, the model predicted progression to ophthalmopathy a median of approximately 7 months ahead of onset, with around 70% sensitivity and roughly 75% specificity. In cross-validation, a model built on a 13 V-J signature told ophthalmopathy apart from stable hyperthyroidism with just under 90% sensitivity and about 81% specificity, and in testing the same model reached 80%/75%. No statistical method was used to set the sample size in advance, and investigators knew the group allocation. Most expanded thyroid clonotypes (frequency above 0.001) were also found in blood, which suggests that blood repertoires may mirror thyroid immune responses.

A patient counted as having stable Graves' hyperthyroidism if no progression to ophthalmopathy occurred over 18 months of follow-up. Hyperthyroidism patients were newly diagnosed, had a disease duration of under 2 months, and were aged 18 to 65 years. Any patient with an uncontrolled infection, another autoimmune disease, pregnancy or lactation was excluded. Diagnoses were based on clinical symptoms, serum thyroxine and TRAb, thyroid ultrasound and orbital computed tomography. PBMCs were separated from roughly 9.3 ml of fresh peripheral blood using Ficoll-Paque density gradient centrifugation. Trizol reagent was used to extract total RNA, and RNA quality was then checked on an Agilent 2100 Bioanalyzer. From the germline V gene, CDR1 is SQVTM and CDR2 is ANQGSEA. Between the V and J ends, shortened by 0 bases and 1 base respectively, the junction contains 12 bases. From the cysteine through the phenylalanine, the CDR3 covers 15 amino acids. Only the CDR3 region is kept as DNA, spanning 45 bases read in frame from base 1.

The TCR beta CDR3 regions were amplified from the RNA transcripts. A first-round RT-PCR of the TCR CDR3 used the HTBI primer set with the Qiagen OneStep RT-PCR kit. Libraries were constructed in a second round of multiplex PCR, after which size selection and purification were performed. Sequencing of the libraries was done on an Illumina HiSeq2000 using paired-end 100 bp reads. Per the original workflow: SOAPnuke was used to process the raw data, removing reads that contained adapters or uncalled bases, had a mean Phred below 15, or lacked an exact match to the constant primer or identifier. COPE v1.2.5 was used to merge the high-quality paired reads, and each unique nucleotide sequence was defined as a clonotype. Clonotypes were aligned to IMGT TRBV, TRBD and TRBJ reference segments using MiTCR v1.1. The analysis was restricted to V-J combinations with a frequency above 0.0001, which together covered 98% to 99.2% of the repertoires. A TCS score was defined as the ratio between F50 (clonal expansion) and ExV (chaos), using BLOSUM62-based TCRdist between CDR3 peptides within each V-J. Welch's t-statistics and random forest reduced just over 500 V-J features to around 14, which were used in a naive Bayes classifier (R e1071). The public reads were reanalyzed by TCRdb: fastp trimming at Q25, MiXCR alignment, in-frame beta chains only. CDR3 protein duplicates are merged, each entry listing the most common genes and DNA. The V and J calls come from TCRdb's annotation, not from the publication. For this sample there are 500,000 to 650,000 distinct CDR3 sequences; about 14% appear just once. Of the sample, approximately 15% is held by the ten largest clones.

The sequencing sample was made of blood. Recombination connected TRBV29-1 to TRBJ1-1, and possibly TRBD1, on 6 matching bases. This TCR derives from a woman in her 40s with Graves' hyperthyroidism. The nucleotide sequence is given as TGCAGCGTTGAAGAGGGAACAGGGAGGAACACTGAAGCTTTCTTT. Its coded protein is CSVEEGTGRNTEAFF.